The clone carrying this T cell receptor beta chain was seen just once. The antigen is unknown. The data originate from a study of cytomegalovirus exposure and HLA in healthy donors. 13 Jbeta primers and 60 Vbeta primers were used for the PCR. Method: immunoSEQ multiplex PCR; TCRdb's copy keeps in-frame clones and lacks some. The table lists 160,000 or so clones, around 80% of them singletons. The CDR3 extends over 14 amino acids. The V gene end was trimmed by 3 bases and the J gene end by 5 bases; junction bases not matched to a gene: 4. From germline, CDR1 is LNHDA and CDR2 SQIVND (reference sequence). Study-wide results and limits: The study put 150 or so TCR beta chains on its list as cytomegalovirus-associated.

The J gene is TRBJ1-5, the V gene TRBV19; 7 bases line up with TRBD1. The origin of this receptor is a man aged 35 to 55 in good health and CMV-seronegative. Specimen: PBMCs. The CDR3 nucleotides are TGTGCCAGTAGTATTGACAGGGCATATCAGCCCCAGCATTTT. This gives the protein CASSIDRAYQPQHF. Together with reference TRBV19 and TRBJ1-5, the CDR3 gives the full variable domain: DGGITQSPKYLFRKEGQNVTLSCEQNLNHDAMYWYRQDPGQGLRLIYYSQIVNDFQKGDIAEGYSVSREKKESFPLTVTSAQKNPTAFYLCASSIDRAYQPQHFGDGTRLSIL.